This record concerns one T cell receptor (beta chain) sequence. Antigen unknown. This sample was included in a study of identifying expanded T cells in peripheral blood. Study-wide points: Approximately 1.2 clones differed between technical replicates, versus about 15 and 19 over time. Approximately two-week clone count variance significantly increased as total template count grew.

During the collection period, no donor immune events like infections were recorded. The germline V and J ends were trimmed by 4 bases and 5 bases, with 10 bases remaining between them. Germline CDR1 SGDLS, CDR2 YYNGEE. CDR3 length: 13 residues. Sequenced by immunoSEQ multiplex PCR; TCRdb stores in-frame clones only, minus some. The sample has around 120,000 clones, approximately 84% seen once. The genes are TRBV9 and TRBJ2-1; D might be TRBD1 or TRBD2, each matching 7 bases. The sequence was collected from a person between 18 and 69 years old in good health. The specimen sequenced was blood. As DNA, the CDR3 is TGTGCCAGCAGCTCAGGGGGGGACAATGAGCAGTTCTTC. Translation: CASSSGGDNEQFF.